Each of the 10 T cell receptor beta chains below was sequenced from the same sample in a study of T cell changes during pregnancy in multiple sclerosis. Sequencing was performed with immunoSEQ multiplex PCR; in TCRdb, only in-frame clones are kept and a portion is missing. The data contain some 100,000 clones, around 92% of them singletons. The specimen was peripheral blood, collected before pregnancy. Source of these receptors: a female donor with multiple sclerosis, enrolled in a pregnancy study.

This clone appeared once. This rearrangement joins TRBV9 to TRBJ2-7, with D perhaps matching TRBD1 (5 bases). Trimming took 0 bases from V and 0 from J, leaving 7 bases between them. CDR3 length: 14 residues. Germline assignment: CDR1 SGDLS and CDR2 YYNGEE. The CDR3 here is CASSVADSSYEQYF. CDR3 DNA sequence: TGTGCCAGCAGCGTAGCCGACAGCTCCTACGAGCAGTACTTC.

V usage is TRBV6-1 and J usage is TRBJ1-5, with 7 nucleotides matching TRBD1. The CDR3 runs to 16 residues. Germline CDR1 and CDR2: MNHNS and SASEGT. Losses at the gene ends were 0 bases for V and 5 bases for J; bases not matched to a gene: 7. DNA for the CDR3: TGTGCCAGCAGTGAAGCGGTAGGGCAGGGGGATCAGCCCCAGCATTTT. Its translation is CASSEAVGQGDQPQHF.

V usage is TRBV27 and J usage is TRBJ2-1; D is possibly TRBD2 (5 bases). V gave up 5 bases and J gave up 4 bases, with 12 bases separating them. This CDR3 contains 14 residues. CDR1 and CDR2 (germline): MNHEY, SMNVEV (reference sequence). The CDR3 DNA reads as TGTGCCAGCAGTCCTGTTGGGAGTTACAATGAGCAGTTCTTC. Residues: CASSPVGSYNEQFF.

V and J are TRBV5-1 and TRBJ2-5, with 10 nucleotides matching TRBD2. CDR1 and CDR2 from the germline V gene are SGHRS and YFSETQ. CDR3 size: 16 residues. With 1 base clipped from V and 1 base from J, the junction kept 4 bases outside the gene matches. CDR3 coding DNA: TGCGCCAGCAGCTTGTACCGGACTAGCGGCCAAGAGACCCAGTACTTC. Protein: CASSLYRTSGQETQYF.

The gene calls are TRBV19 and TRBJ1-1, with 9 nucleotides matching TRBD1. The trim removed 7 bases at V and 1 base at J, leaving 7 bases unmatched. The CDR3 is 15 amino acids. Germline values: CDR1 LNHDA, CDR2 SQIVND (reference sequence). The CDR3 region is CASTLTGGSNTEAFF. The CDR3 DNA reads as TGTGCCAGTACCCTGACAGGGGGATCGAACACTGAAGCTTTCTTT.

The V gene is TRBV28, the J gene TRBJ1-2; perhaps TRBD1 as D (5 bases). This CDR3 comprises 14 residues. Trimming removed 3 bases at V and 3 bases at J, with 11 bases between. Germline V gene data show CDR1 as MDHEN and CDR2 as SYDVKM. The CDR3 loop reads CASSLVGGDYGYTF. DNA for the CDR3: TGTGCCAGCAGTTTGGTCGGGGGTGACTATGGCTACACCTTC.

The chain couples TRBV15 to TRBJ2-1; 10 bases are shared with TRBD2. The CDR3 contains 16 residues. V lost 0 bases, J lost 5 bases, and 4 bases stayed unmatched. Germline-derived CDR1 and CDR2 are LNHNV and YYDKDF (reference sequence). CDR3 amino acids: CATSRDLAGVDNEQFF. The DNA for the CDR3 is TGTGCCACCAGCAGAGACCTAGCGGGAGTCGACAATGAGCAGTTCTTC.

V usage is TRBV5-4 and J usage is TRBJ2-7; tentatively, D is TRBD2 (5 bases). V was trimmed by 1 base and J by 5 bases, leaving 7 bases between them. CDR3 length equals 12 residues. The V gene's germline CDR1 is SGHNT and CDR2 YYREEE (reference sequence). The DNA for the CDR3 is TGTGCCAGCAGCTTGTCCGGGAACGAGCAGTACTTC. Its protein product is CASSLSGNEQYF.

The rearrangement links TRBV6-5 to TRBJ1-1; possibly TRBD1 for D (6 bases). The CDR3 has 13 residues. In germline, CDR1 is MNHEY, CDR2 SVGAGI. The ends were cut back, 0 bases at V and 7 bases at J, with 9 bases in the middle. CDR3 DNA sequence: TGTGCCAGCAGTTACTCTAAGGACAGTGAAGCTTTCTTT. Translating it yields CASSYSKDSEAFF.

The genes are TRBV2 and TRBJ2-1; no clear D. The CDR3 totals 11 residues. Trimming shortened V by 4 bases and J by 6 bases, and 4 bases separated the two germline ends. CDR1 SNHLY and CDR2 FYNNEI come from the germline V gene. The CDR3 sequence is CASSVLNEQFF. The CDR3 DNA reads as TGTGCCAGCAGTGTCCTCAATGAGCAGTTCTTC.